One sample yielded the 27 T cell receptor beta chains listed below, sequenced in a study of blood T cell repertoires in COVID-19. TCRdb's table, derived via immunoSEQ multiplex PCR, lists solely in-frame clones and lacks some. The table includes some 210,000 clones, about 91% detected once. The sequenced material came from peripheral blood. Receptors originate from a man younger than 45 with acute or convalescent COVID-19.

The chain is built from TRBV19 and TRBJ2-5; weak D call: TRBD2 (5 bases). Germline CDR1 is LNHDA and CDR2 is SQIVND (reference sequence). The CDR3 runs to 14 residues. V gave up 3 bases and J gave up 2 bases, with 10 bases separating them. As DNA, the CDR3 is TGTGCCAGTAGTATCAACGGCGGGCAAGAGACCCAGTACTTC. As protein: CASSINGGQETQYF.

This rearrangement joins TRBV28 to TRBJ1-5; 8 bases align to TRBD1. Germline CDR1 and CDR2: MDHEN and SYDVKM. With V trimmed by 3 bases and J by 5 bases, 6 bases remained unmatched. This CDR3 contains 15 residues. CDR3 in amino acids: CASSFPAGGYQPQHF. DNA of the CDR3: TGTGCCAGCAGTTTCCCCGCAGGGGGCTATCAGCCCCAGCATTTT.

The J gene is TRBJ1-1, the V gene TRBV27; D is perhaps TRBD1 (6 bases). Looked up from germline, CDR1 is MNHEY and CDR2 is SMNVEV (reference sequence). The CDR3 sequence is 15 residues long. The V end was cut by 5 bases, the J end by 1 base, with 14 bases between. Written as DNA, the CDR3 is TGTGCCAGCAGTACCGCAGGGGCCGGGAACACTGAAGCTTTCTTT. The encoded protein is CASSTAGAGNTEAFF.

The chain has TRBV19 and TRBJ1-1; the D gene is possibly TRBD1 (6 bases). In germline, CDR1 is LNHDA, CDR2 SQIVND (reference sequence). The CDR3 sequence is 14 residues long. Trimming left V 7 bases short and J 2 bases short, with 14 bases between. The CDR3 bases are TGTGCCAGTATTAAAGGGGGTGACAACACTGAAGCTTTCTTT. Amino acid sequence: CASIKGGDNTEAFF.

This CDR3 reads CASSPSGGIPYEQYF. DNA for the CDR3: TGTGCCAGCAGCCCAAGCGGGGGGATTCCCTACGAGCAGTACTTC. The rearrangement joins TRBV3-1 (or the pseudogene TRBV3-2) to TRBJ2-7; 9 positions match TRBD2. The CDR3 runs 15 residues. Germline loops: CDR1 LGHDT, CDR2 YNNKEL (reference sequence). Losses at the gene ends were 4 bases for V and 2 bases for J; bases not matched to a gene: 6.

The chain recombines TRBV28 with TRBJ2-3; D uncertain. Germline V gene data show CDR1 as MDHEN and CDR2 as SYDVKM. V lost 7 bases to trimming and J lost 2 bases, with 13 bases between them. This CDR3 has 14 residues. The CDR3, as DNA: TGTGCCAGCATTTCGGTTGCCCTCACAGATACGCAGTATTTT. Translation gives CASISVALTDTQYF.

V gene TRBV29-1 combines with J gene TRBJ2-7, with TRBD1 as a possible D gene (5 bases). V lost 5 bases and J 6 bases, leaving 8 bases between the germline ends. This CDR3 has 10 amino acids. The germline CDR1 and CDR2 sequences are SQVTM and ANQGSEA. The CDR3, as DNA: TGCAGCGTTTTTGGGGCCGAGCAGTACTTC. Residues: CSVFGAEQYF.

The chain uses TRBV4-1 and TRBJ2-7; D possibly corresponds to TRBD1 (6 bases). V lost 0 bases to trimming and J lost 4 bases, with 10 bases between them. Germline values: CDR1 MGHRA, CDR2 YSYEKL. This CDR3 region has 14 residues. CDR3 amino acids: CASSQEGAAYEQYF. The CDR3 bases are TGCGCCAGCAGCCAAGAGGGGGCAGCGTACGAGCAGTACTTC.

The V call is TRBV6-1, the J call TRBJ1-6; D call uncertain. This CDR3 contains 17 residues. Trimming took off 3 bases at V and 0 bases at J, with 12 bases between the two ends. Germline V gene lookup returns CDR1 MNHNS and CDR2 SASEGT. CDR3 protein: CASSEYDTSSYNSPLHF. The CDR3 DNA sequence: TGTGCCAGCAGTGAGTATGATACGAGCTCCTATAATTCACCCCTCCACTTT.

The chain uses TRBV6-5 and TRBJ2-3, with a weak D call TRBD1 (5 bases). Trimming shortened V by 5 bases and J by 1 base, and 13 bases separated the two germline ends. Germline values: CDR1 MNHEY, CDR2 SVGAGI. The CDR3 sequence is 15 residues long. CDR3 bases: TGTGCCAGCAGTATCAGGGAAGGGGGCACAGATACGCAGTATTTT. Translating it yields CASSIREGGTDTQYF.

The CDR3, as DNA: TGTGCCAGCTCACCCTCAACAGGGAACTACGAGCAGTACTTC. Protein: CASSPSTGNYEQYF. This chain connects TRBV18 to TRBJ2-7, with D possibly TRBD1 on 6 matching bases. Germline CDR1 KGHSH, CDR2 LQKENI. The CDR3 spans 14 residues. Trimming pared 3 bases from V and 3 bases from J, leaving 12 bases between.

This chain joins TRBV27 and TRBJ1-5, with D unresolved. Germline V gene data show CDR1 as MNHEY and CDR2 as SMNVEV (reference sequence). The CDR3 length is 20 residues. The V end was cut by 11 bases, the J end by 3 bases, with 35 bases between. For the CDR3, the DNA is TGTGCCGGCCCAGCGCGGCATTATAACGGCCGGCACCAATCCAATCAGCCCCAGCATTTT. It translates to CAGPARHYNGRHQSNQPQHF.

The rearrangement links TRBV28 to TRBJ1-6; TRBD1 might be the D (5 bases). Per germline, CDR1 MDHEN and CDR2 SYDVKM. This CDR3 contains 11 residues. The V end was cut by 4 bases, the J end by 14 bases, with 9 bases between. CDR3 loop: CASSSRQTLHF. The CDR3 bases are TGTGCCAGCAGTTCAAGACAGACCCTCCACTTT. Full variable domain (outside the CDR3, taken from reference TRBV28 and TRBJ1-6): DVKVTQSSRYLVKRTGEKVFLECVQDMDHENMFWYRQDPGLGLRLIYFSYDVKMKEKGDIPEGYSVSREKKERFSLILESASTNQTSMYLCASSSRQTLHFGNGTRLTVT.

The V and J genes are TRBV19 and TRBJ2-1; D uncertain. Per the germline V gene, CDR1 is LNHDA and CDR2 is SQIVND (reference sequence). The V end was cut by 3 bases, the J end by 7 bases, with 16 bases between. CDR3 length: 15 amino acids. The CDR3, as DNA: TGTGCCAGTAGTATTTCCCAGACTCGTTTTAATGAGCAGTTCTTC. It is translated as CASSISQTRFNEQFF.

In DNA form, the CDR3 reads TGTGCCAGCAACAGGAACAATGAAAAACTGTTTTTT. Translation: CASNRNNEKLFF. The chain recombines TRBV2 with TRBJ1-4, with D perhaps TRBD1 (5 bases). CDR1 is SNHLY and CDR2 is FYNNEI in the germline V gene. V lost 7 bases and J lost 5, with 8 bases in between. The CDR3 has 12 residues.

The chain joins TRBV28 to TRBJ2-5; 9 nucleotides agree with TRBD1. V lost 2 bases to trimming and J lost 5 bases; unmatched junction nucleotides: 9. The CDR3 has 16 amino acids. Germline CDR1 MDHEN, CDR2 SYDVKM. CDR3 loop: CASSLAGTGWAETQYF. In DNA form, the CDR3 reads TGTGCCAGCAGTTTAGCCGGGACAGGGTGGGCCGAGACCCAGTACTTC. The full variable domain, its missing parts supplied by reference TRBV28 and TRBJ2-5, is DVKVTQSSRYLVKRTGEKVFLECVQDMDHENMFWYRQDPGLGLRLIYFSYDVKMKEKGDIPEGYSVSREKKERFSLILESASTNQTSMYLCASSLAGTGWAETQYFGPGTRLLVL.

The rearrangement joins TRBV5-1 to TRBJ1-1; 9 bases fit TRBD1. This CDR3 has 15 amino acids. Trimming at V came to 0 bases and at J to 3 bases, leaving 3 bases not matched to a gene. Looked up from germline, CDR1 is SGHRS and CDR2 is YFSETQ. The CDR3 sequence is CASSLGDRVDTEAFF. The DNA for the CDR3 is TGCGCCAGCAGCTTGGGGGACAGGGTGGACACTGAAGCTTTCTTT.

V is TRBV5-1 and J is TRBJ1-3; 8 bases fit TRBD1. The CDR3 contains 15 residues. CDR1 and CDR2 (germline): SGHRS, YFSETQ. Unmatched junction bases numbered 6, after V lost 4 bases and J lost 3 bases. CDR3 nucleotide sequence: TGCGCCAGCAGCCCCCGACAGGGGCTTGGAAACACCATATATTTT. Its translation is CASSPRQGLGNTIYF.

This chain links TRBV28 with TRBJ2-2; the D is unclear. The CDR3 has 16 residues. Germline CDR1 reads MDHEN; CDR2 reads SYDVKM. V lost 5 bases and J lost 0, with 13 bases in between. The CDR3 DNA is TGTGCCAGCAGTACATTACGCCTAGCGAACACCGGGGAGCTGTTTTTT. It yields the protein CASSTLRLANTGELFF.

The chain carries TRBV24-1 and TRBJ2-5; 7 positions match TRBD2. J lost 4 bases, V lost 7 bases, and 11 bases had no gene match. Per germline, CDR1 KGHDR and CDR2 SFDVKD. CDR3 length equals 15 residues. The CDR3 protein is CATRRGEGPGETQYF. CDR3 coding DNA: TGTGCCACCAGACGCGGGGAGGGGCCAGGAGAGACCCAGTACTTC.

This chain's CDR3 is CASSFSGTDTQYF. CDR3 DNA: TGTGCCAGCAGCTTCTCCGGGACAGATACGCAGTATTTT. V usage is TRBV7-9 and J usage is TRBJ2-3; no reliable D call. CDR1 is SEHNR, CDR2 FQNEAQ, per germline (reference sequence). The CDR3 spans 13 residues. The ends were cut back, 3 bases at V and 3 bases at J, with 7 bases in the middle. Full variable domain (missing parts from reference TRBV7-9 and TRBJ2-3): DTGVSQNPRHKITKRGQNVTFRCDPISEHNRLYWYRQTLGQGPEFLTYFQNEAQLEKSRLLSDRFSAERPKGSFSTLEIQRTEQGDSAMYLCASSFSGTDTQYFGPGTRLTVL.

The rearrangement links TRBV19 to TRBJ2-6; D is undetermined. CDR3 length equals 14 residues. The ends were cut back, 5 bases at V and 1 base at J, with 6 bases in the middle. Germline V gives CDR1 LNHDA, CDR2 SQIVND (reference sequence). The CDR3 bases are TGTGCCAGTAGTTTGCGGTCTGGGGCCAACGTCCTGACTTTC. As protein: CASSLRSGANVLTF.

The chain links TRBV5-6 to TRBJ2-3, with TRBD1 matching over 7 bases. V lost 2 bases, J lost 1 base, and 4 bases stayed unmatched. Germline-derived CDR1 and CDR2 are SGHDT and YYEEEE. CDR3 length: 15 residues. The CDR3 coding sequence is TGTGCCAGCAGCTTAGGGGGCCAGGGCACAGATACGCAGTATTTT. It codes for CASSLGGQGTDTQYF.

The chain carries TRBV5-1 and TRBJ2-3; D is possibly TRBD2 (6 bases). CDR3 length: 16 residues. V was pared by 4 bases and J by 3 bases, with 18 bases between. Germline CDR1 SGHRS, CDR2 YFSETQ. The CDR3 DNA sequence: TGCGCCAGCAGCCCGCCGGAGGGTGCATTAACAGATACGCAGTATTTT. This gives the protein CASSPPEGALTDTQYF.

The V and J genes are TRBV7-9 and TRBJ2-7; TRBD2 aligns across 11 bases. Trimming cost V 8 bases and J 6 bases; bases outside gene matches: 6. Germline CDR1 and CDR2: SEHNR and FQNEAQ (reference sequence). CDR3 length: 13 amino acids. The CDR3 reads CASLLAGVGEQYF. In DNA form, the CDR3 reads TGTGCCAGCCTACTAGCGGGAGTTGGCGAGCAGTACTTC.

The chain carries TRBV28 and TRBJ1-1, with D perhaps matching TRBD1 (6 bases). Germline V gene lookup returns CDR1 MDHEN and CDR2 SYDVKM. V was cut by 3 bases and J by 3 bases, with 14 bases left in between. CDR3 length: 15 amino acids. In DNA, the CDR3 is TGTGCCAGCAGTTTTAGTACAGGGAGAGACACTGAAGCTTTCTTT. It codes for CASSFSTGRDTEAFF.

This clone was observed a handful of times. V gene TRBV12-5 combines with J gene TRBJ1-1, with a tentative D call TRBD1 (6 bases). V gave up 5 bases and J gave up 3 bases, with 7 bases separating them. The CDR3 is made up of 12 amino acids. The germline CDR1 and CDR2 sequences are LGHNT and FRNRAP. DNA of the CDR3: TGTGCTAGTGGTAGGGGGTACACTGAAGCTTTCTTT. Residues: CASGRGYTEAFF.